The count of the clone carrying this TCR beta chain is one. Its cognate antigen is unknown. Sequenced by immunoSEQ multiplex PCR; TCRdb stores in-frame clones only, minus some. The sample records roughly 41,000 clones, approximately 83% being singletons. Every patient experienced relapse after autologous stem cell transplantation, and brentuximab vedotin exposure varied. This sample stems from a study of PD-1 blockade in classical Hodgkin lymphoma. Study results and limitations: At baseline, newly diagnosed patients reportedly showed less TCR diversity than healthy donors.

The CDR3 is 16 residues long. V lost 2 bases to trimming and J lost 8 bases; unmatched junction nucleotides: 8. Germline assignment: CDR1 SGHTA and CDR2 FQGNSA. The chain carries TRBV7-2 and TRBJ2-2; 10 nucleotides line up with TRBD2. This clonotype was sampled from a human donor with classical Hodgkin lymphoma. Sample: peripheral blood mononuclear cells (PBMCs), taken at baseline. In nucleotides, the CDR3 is TGTGCCAGCAGCTTAAAAGCAACTAGCGGGATAGGGGAGCTGTTTTTT. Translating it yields CASSLKATSGIGELFF.